These T cell receptor beta chains were read from a single sample in a study of blood T cell repertoires in COVID-19. Only in-frame clones appear in the TCRdb table, and some are missing; sequencing was by immunoSEQ multiplex PCR. The sample comprises 300,000 to 400,000 clones, around 86% of which are singletons, and less than 3.5% rests with the top ten. Sample: peripheral blood. These receptors were taken from a human donor in a cohort sampled during active COVID-19. Both conserved end residues are part of each CDR3. A D gene is named only where the DNA matches it firmly. Clone size, where shown, is once, few, many, or a class for clones that have expanded.

clone_size d_call j_call v_call cdr3_nt cdr3_aa
. TRBD2 TRBJ2-7 TRBV5-6 TGTGCCAGCAGCTTGACTAGCGGGACCTACGAGCAGTACTTC CASSLTSGTYEQYF
. . TRBJ2-6 TRBV7-3 TGTGCCAGCAGCTTAACTTCGGGGACTGGGGCCAACGTCCTGACTTTC CASSLTSGTGANVLTF
. . TRBJ2-7 TRBV27 TGTGCCAGCAGTTTATCCCTTTCACTCTACGAGCAGTACTTC CASSLSLSLYEQYF
. . TRBJ2-6 TRBV2 TGTGCCAGCAGGGCTAGACAGGTTAGCTCTGGGGCCAACGTCCTGACTTTC CASRARQVSSGANVLTF
. . TRBJ2-3 TRBV7-3 TGTGCCAGCAGCTTGACCACGAGGTCCACAGATACGCAGTATTTT CASSLTTRSTDTQYF
. . TRBJ2-2 TRBV29-1 TGCAGCGTTCGACAGGTCCTCACCGGGGAGCTGTTTTTT CSVRQVLTGELFF
. TRBD2 TRBJ2-7 TRBV3-1/TRBV3-2 TGTGCCAGCAGCCAAGTTCCGCGGGAGGACTACGAGCAGTACTTC CASSQVPREDYEQYF
. TRBD1 TRBJ2-1 TRBV18 TGTGCCAGCTCACCACGGACAGGAAGCTCCTACAATGAGCAGTTCTTC CASSPRTGSSYNEQFF
. . TRBJ1-4 TRBV25-1 TGTGCCAGCAGTGAACCCCACGAGAAGGAAAAACTGTTTTTT CASSEPHEKEKLFF
. . TRBJ1-5 TRBV2 TGTGCCAGCAGCGAGAGCAATCAGCCCCAGCATTTT CASSESNQPQHF
. TRBD1 TRBJ2-7 TRBV6-8 TGTGCCAGCAGTTACCCGAGGAAACAGGGGTACGAGCAGTACTTC CASSYPRKQGYEQYF
. . TRBJ1-1 TRBV5-1 TGCGCCAGCAGCAGAACAGGAGAGAACACTGAAGCTTTCTTT CASSRTGENTEAFF
. . TRBJ1-1 TRBV15 TGTGCCACCAGCAGAGAGGTGGGGCGCGGCCCTTTCTTT CATSREVGRGPFF
few . TRBJ1-5 TRBV6-5 TGTGCCAGCAGTTTGACGGGACTTGGCAATCAGCCCCAGCATTTT CASSLTGLGNQPQHF
. TRBD1 TRBJ1-5 TRBV4-1 TGCGCCAGCAGCACCCAAATTACAGGGGATCAGCCCCAGCATTTT CASSTQITGDQPQHF
. . TRBJ1-1 TRBV15 TGTGCCACCAGCAGAGATCAGGTTGAAGCTTTCTTT CATSRDQVEAFF
. . TRBJ2-7 TRBV29-1 TGCAGCGTTGAATTTCGGGGGTTTTCCTACGAGCAGTACTTC CSVEFRGFSYEQYF
. TRBD1 TRBJ2-2 TRBV5-1 TGCGCCAGCAGCTGGGGACAGCCTCCCAACACCGGGGAGCTGTTTTTT CASSWGQPPNTGELFF
. TRBD1 TRBJ2-2 TRBV3-1/TRBV3-2 TGTGCCAGCAGCCAGCGACAGGGGAACGGGGAGCTGTTTTTT CASSQRQGNGELFF
once TRBD2 TRBJ2-3 TRBV4-1 TGCGCCAGCAGCCAAGGAGCCTCTTGGGGGGGTGCTAGCACAGATACGCAGTATTTT CASSQGASWGGASTDTQYF
once TRBD1 TRBJ1-2 TRBV6-1 TGTGCCAGCAGTGAATGGGGACAGGGGTGGAGTAACTATGGCTACACCTTC CASSEWGQGWSNYGYTF
. . TRBJ2-7 TRBV6-1 TGTGCCAGCAGTGAAGCGCGTCCTAGCCGCCGTTTTCAGCAGTACTTC CASSEARPSRRFQQYF
once TRBD1 TRBJ1-1 TRBV6-5 TGTGCCAGCGGCCGACAGGGCCCTACCCCAGTTTTCTTT CASGRQGPTPVFF
. TRBD2 TRBJ2-3 TRBV6-2/TRBV6-3 TGTGCCAGCAGTTACTCAAGTAGCGGGAGGGCCGTGGGTACAGATACGCAGTATTTT CASSYSSSGRAVGTDTQYF